Here is one T cell receptor beta chain with its context. Its cognate antigen is unknown. CDR1 SGHTA and CDR2 FQGNSA come from the germline V gene. The length of the CDR3 is 15 residues. Trimming cost V 3 bases and J 8 bases; bases outside gene matches: 12. Libraries were prepared by immunoSEQ multiplex PCR; TCRdb keeps only in-frame clonotypes and omits some of them. The sample consists of around 50,000 clones, roughly 90% of them appearing once. This entry belongs to a study of PD-1 blockade in classical Hodgkin lymphoma. General study findings and limits: Whereas CD4+ TCR diversity had risen significantly by C4D1, CD8+ TCR diversity had not.

Time point in this sample: cycle 4 day 1 (C4D1), after 5 to 7 weeks of nivolumab. Relapse was seen in all patients after autologous stem cell transplantation, and brentuximab vedotin exposure was variable. Reported best responses ranged across complete response, partial response or progressive disease. The receptor was isolated from a human donor with classical Hodgkin lymphoma. This chain uses TRBV7-2 with TRBJ1-2; TRBD1 matches at 7 bases. The source was peripheral blood mononuclear cells (PBMCs), collected before the fourth cycle of nivolumab. The CDR3: CASSFQVPGDRGYTF. Written as DNA, the CDR3 is TGTGCCAGCAGCTTTCAGGTACCTGGGGACAGAGGCTACACCTTC. The full variable domain, with the rest looked up from reference TRBV7-2 and TRBJ1-2, is GAGVSQSPSNKVTEKGKDVELRCDPISGHTALYWYRQSLGQGLEFLIYFQGNSAPDKSGLPSDRFSAERTGGSVSTLTIQRTQQEDSAVYLCASSFQVPGDRGYTFGSGTRLTVV.